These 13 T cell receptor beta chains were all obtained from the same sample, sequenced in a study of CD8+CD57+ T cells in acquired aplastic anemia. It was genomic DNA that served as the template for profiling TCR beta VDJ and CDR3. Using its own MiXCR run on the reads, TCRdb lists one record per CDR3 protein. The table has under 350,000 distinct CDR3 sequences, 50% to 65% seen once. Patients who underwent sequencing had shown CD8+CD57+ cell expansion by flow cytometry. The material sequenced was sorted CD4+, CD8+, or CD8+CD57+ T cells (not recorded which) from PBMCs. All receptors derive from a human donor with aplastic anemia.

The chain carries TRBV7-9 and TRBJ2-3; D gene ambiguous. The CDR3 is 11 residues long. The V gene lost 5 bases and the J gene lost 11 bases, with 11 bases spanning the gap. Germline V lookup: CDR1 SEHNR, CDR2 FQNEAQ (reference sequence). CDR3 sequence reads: CASSRNNEQYF. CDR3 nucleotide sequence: TGTGCCAGCAGCCGAAACAATGAGCAGTATTTT. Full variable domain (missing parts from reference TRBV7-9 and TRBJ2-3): DTGVSQNPRHKITKRGQNVTFRCDPISEHNRLYWYRQTLGQGPEFLTYFQNEAQLEKSRLLSDRFSAERPKGSFSTLEIQRTEQGDSAMYLCASSRNNEQYFGPGTRLTVL.

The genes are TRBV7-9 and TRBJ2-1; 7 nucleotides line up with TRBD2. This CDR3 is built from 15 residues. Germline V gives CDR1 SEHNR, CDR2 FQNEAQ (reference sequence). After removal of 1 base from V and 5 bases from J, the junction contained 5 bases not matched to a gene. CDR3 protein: CASSLVGGPNNEQFF. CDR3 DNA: TGTGCCAGCAGCTTAGTGGGAGGGCCGAACAATGAGCAGTTCTTC.

In nucleotides, the CDR3 is TGTGCCAGCAGCTTAAAGCTGGGTGGTTCACCCCTCCACTTT. Translated: CASSLKLGGSPLHF. The chain links TRBV7-3 to TRBJ1-6; no firm D call. Germline V gene data show CDR1 as SGHTA and CDR2 as FQGTGA. Trimming took off 1 base at V and 9 bases at J, with 10 bases between the two ends. This CDR3 has 14 residues. The full variable domain, with the rest looked up from reference TRBV7-3 and TRBJ1-6, is GAGVSQTPSNKVTEKGKYVELRCDPISGHTALYWYRQSLGQGPEFLIYFQGTGAADDSGLPNDRFFAVRPEGSVSTLKIQRTERGDSAVYLCASSLKLGGSPLHFGNGTRLTVT.

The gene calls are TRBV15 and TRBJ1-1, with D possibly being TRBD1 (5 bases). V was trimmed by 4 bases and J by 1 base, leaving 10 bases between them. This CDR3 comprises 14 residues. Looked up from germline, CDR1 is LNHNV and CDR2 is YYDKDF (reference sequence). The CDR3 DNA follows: TGTGCCACCAGCATTGAGGGGCGGAACACTGAAGCTTTCTTT. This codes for CATSIEGRNTEAFF.

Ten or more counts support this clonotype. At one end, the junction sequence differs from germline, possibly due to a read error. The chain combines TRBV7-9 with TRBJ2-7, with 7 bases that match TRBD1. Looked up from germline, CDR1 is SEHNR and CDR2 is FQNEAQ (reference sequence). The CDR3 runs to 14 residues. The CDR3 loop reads CASSLAGGSYEQYF. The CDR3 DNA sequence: TGCGCCAGCAGCTTGGCAGGGGGCTCCTACGAGCAGTACTTC.

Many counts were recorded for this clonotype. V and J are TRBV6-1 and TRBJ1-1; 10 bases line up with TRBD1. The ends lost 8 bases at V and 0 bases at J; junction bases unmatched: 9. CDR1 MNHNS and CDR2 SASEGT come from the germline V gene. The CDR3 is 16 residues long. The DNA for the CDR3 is TGTGCCAGCTTTGTGGGGACAGGGGAACTGAACACTGAAGCTTTCTTT. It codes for CASFVGTGELNTEAFF.

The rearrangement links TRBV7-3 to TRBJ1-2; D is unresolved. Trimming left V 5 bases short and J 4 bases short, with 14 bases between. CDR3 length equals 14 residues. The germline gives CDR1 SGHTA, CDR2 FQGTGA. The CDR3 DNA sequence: TGTGCCAGCAGCCCGGACGGAGTTGGCTATGGCTACACCTTC. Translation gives CASSPDGVGYGYTF.

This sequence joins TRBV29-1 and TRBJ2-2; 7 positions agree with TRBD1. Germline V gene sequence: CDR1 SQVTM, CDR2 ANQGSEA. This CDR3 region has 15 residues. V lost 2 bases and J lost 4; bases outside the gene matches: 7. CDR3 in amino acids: CSVEQTGFVTGELFF. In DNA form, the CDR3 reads TGCAGCGTTGAACAGACAGGGTTCGTCACCGGGGAGCTGTTTTTT.

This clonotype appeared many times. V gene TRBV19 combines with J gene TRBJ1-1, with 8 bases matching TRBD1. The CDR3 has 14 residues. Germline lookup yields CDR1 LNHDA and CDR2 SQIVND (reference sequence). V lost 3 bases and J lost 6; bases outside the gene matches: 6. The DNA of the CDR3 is TGTGCCAGTAGTATCAGGGGGACAGGTGCTGAAGCTTTCTTT. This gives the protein CASSIRGTGAEAFF.

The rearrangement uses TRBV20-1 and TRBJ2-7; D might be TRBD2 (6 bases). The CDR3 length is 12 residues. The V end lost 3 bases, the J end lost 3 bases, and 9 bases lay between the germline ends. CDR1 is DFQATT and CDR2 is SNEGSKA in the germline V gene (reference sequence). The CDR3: CSARGGLYEQYF. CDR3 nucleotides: TGCAGTGCTAGGGGGGGACTCTACGAGCAGTACTTC.

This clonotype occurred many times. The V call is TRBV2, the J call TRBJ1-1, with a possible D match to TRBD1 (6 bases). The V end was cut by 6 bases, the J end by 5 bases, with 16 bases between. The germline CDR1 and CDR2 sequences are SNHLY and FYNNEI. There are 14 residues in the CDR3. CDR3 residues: CASSAQGLMTEAFF. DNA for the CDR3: TGTGCCAGCAGCGCACAGGGTCTGATGACTGAAGCTTTCTTT.

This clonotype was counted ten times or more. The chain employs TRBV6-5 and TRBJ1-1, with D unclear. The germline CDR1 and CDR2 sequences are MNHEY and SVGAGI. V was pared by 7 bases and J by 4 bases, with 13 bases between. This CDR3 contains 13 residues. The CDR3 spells CASTRLRGTEAFF. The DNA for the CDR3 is TGTGCCAGCACCCGACTCCGGGGCACTGAAGCTTTCTTT.

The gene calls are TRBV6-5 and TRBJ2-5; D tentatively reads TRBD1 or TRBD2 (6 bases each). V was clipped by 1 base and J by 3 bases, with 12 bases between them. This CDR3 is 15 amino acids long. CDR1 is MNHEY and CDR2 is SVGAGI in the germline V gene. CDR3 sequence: CASSYLGGQEETQYF. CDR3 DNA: TGTGCCAGCAGTTACTTGGGGGGCCAAGAAGAGACCCAGTACTTC.